The source of this TCR beta chain is a study of shared clonotypes between healthy human individuals. Regarding the study as a whole: Several donors showed sharing of about 4.8% of naive CD4 clonotypes. Despite large depth, rarefaction showed incomplete sorted-subset sequencing.

Assay execution proceeded at the deep level. Original processing notes: ImmunoSEQ yielded junction-only sequences lacking quality scores, so filtering differed. Clones were read by immunoSEQ multiplex PCR, and TCRdb kept only the in-frame ones, dropping some. The V and J calls and clone size come from that table; D and trimming were worked out from the DNA. The data hold hundreds of thousands of clones, with 85% to 95% observed a single time. A remark on this clone: Antigen unknown.

CD45RO negativity and positive selection for CCR7 defined naive CD8 cells, a population that excluded terminally differentiated effector memory CD45RA+ cells. This sequence originates from a woman in her thirties in good health. The material sequenced was naive CD8+ T cells sorted from blood.

The DNA for the CDR3 is TGTGCCAGCTCTCCCACAGGGGAGACTAACTATGGCTACACCTTC. Translated, it gives CASSPTGETNYGYTF. The rearrangement joins TRBV18 to TRBJ1-2; TRBD1 matches 7 bases. This CDR3 spans 15 amino acids. J lost 0 bases, V lost 6 bases, and 7 bases had no gene match. Germline CDR1 KGHSH, CDR2 LQKENI.